These T cell receptor beta chains were read from a single sample in a study of blood T cells in healthy people across ages. Using its own MiXCR run on the 5' RACE reads, TCRdb lists one record per CDR3 protein. This table holds about 1.6 million distinct CDR3 sequences, 34% found once. Source material: blood. These receptors were collected from a woman aged 30 to 39 in good health. The CDR3 runs from the conserved cysteine through the conserved F or W. Fields, in order: J gene, clone size, V gene, D gene, CDR3 DNA, CDR3 protein. The D gene is left open where the match is weak. The listing skips clone size in some rows; elsewhere it reads once, few, many or a size class.

>TRBJ1-2|NA|TRBV4-1|NA
TGCGCCAGCAGCCAAGATGGGGGGGAGGATGGCTACACCTTC
CASSQDGGEDGYTF
>TRBJ1-1|few|TRBV6-6|NA
TGTGCCAGCAGTTACTCGGTAGGCACTGAAGCTTTCTTT
CASSYSVGTEAFF
>TRBJ2-7|NA|TRBV18|TRBD2
TGTGCCAGCTCACCAGAACTAGCGGTAGCCTACGAGCAGTACTTC
CASSPELAVAYEQYF
>TRBJ1-2|few|TRBV7-9|TRBD1
TGTGCCAGCAGCACGGGACAGAGGATCGGGGGCTACACCTTC
CASSTGQRIGGYTF
>TRBJ2-1|NA|TRBV15|TRBD1
TGTGCCACCAGCAGAGATCGGGTAGCAGGGGGCTTTGACAATGAGCAGTTCTTC
CATSRDRVAGGFDNEQFF
>TRBJ1-2|NA|TRBV5-1|NA
TGCGCCAGCGCCATAAGTGAACTCTATGGCTACACCTTC
CASAISELYGYTF
>TRBJ1-1|few|TRBV4-1|NA
TGCGCCAGCAGCCAAAAAGGGGGGACGAACACTGAAGCTTTCTTT
CASSQKGGTNTEAFF
>TRBJ2-5|many|TRBV4-1|NA
TGCGCCAGCAGCCAAGATCCCCATATAGGAAGGGAGGAGACCCAGTACTTC
CASSQDPHIGREETQYF
>TRBJ2-5|few|TRBV18|TRBD1
TGTGCCAGCTCTGGAGGACAGGGGGCCCAAGAGACCCAGTACTTC
CASSGGQGAQETQYF
>TRBJ2-1|NA|TRBV20-1|NA
TGCAGTGCTAGAGATGCAGTAAATTTTTATGAGCAGTTCTTC
CSARDAVNFYEQFF
>TRBJ2-4|NA|TRBV20-1|TRBD2
TGCAGTGCTAGTTCCGGGGGGAAAAACATTCAGTACTTC
CSASSGGKNIQYF
>TRBJ2-7|NA|TRBV6-1|NA
TGTGCCAGCAGTGACGTCCGATACTACGAGCAGTACTTC
CASSDVRYYEQYF
>TRBJ2-2|NA|TRBV12-3/TRBV12-4|TRBD2
TGTGCCAGCAGTTTAAGAAGCGGGAGGGGCACCGGGGAGCTGTTTTTT
CASSLRSGRGTGELFF
>TRBJ1-2|NA|TRBV20-1|NA
TGCAGTGCTAGCATGGGAGAGGATGGCTACACCTTC
CSASMGEDGYTF
>TRBJ2-4|NA|TRBV11-1|NA
TGTGCCAGCAGCTCCGGAGGTTTAAACATTCAGTACTTC
CASSSGGLNIQYF
>TRBJ2-1|few|TRBV4-1|TRBD2
TGCGCCAGCAGCCAAATGATGCTAGCGGAATCCTACAATGAGCAGTTCTTC
CASSQMMLAESYNEQFF
>TRBJ2-7|NA|TRBV20-1|NA
TGCAGTGCTATGATAGCGGTCTCAGGAGACGAGCAGTACTTC
CSAMIAVSGDEQYF
>TRBJ2-1|NA|TRBV7-2|NA
TGTGCCAGCGGCGTAAAGGGGCAGGCCCTATCTTTCTACAATGAGCAGTTCTTC
CASGVKGQALSFYNEQFF
>TRBJ2-6|NA|TRBV27|NA
TGTGCCAGCAGGCAGATTTTCTCTGGGGCCAACGTCCTGACTTTC
CASRQIFSGANVLTF
>TRBJ2-1|NA|TRBV5-6|NA
TGTGCCAGCAGCGGCCCCGGGCCGTGGGGTGAGCAGTTCTTC
CASSGPGPWGEQFF
>TRBJ1-1|NA|TRBV20-1|TRBD1
TGCAGTGCGTTTGCAGGGGGTAACACTGAAGCTTTCTTT
CSAFAGGNTEAFF